These T cell receptor beta chains were read from a single sample in a study of blood T cell repertoires in COVID-19. The table came from immunoSEQ multiplex PCR; TCRdb's copy has only in-frame clones and leaves some out. The data hold roughly 150,000 clones, with roughly 85% observed a single time. The sequenced sample was peripheral blood. The receptor source for this set is a woman of 80 years or more with acute or convalescent COVID-19. The CDR3 runs from the conserved cysteine through the conserved F or W. Each record gives: J gene, V gene, D gene, CDR3 protein, CDR3 DNA. D genes are given only for firm matches.

>TRBJ1-2|TRBV9|NA
CASSVDPQTTNYGYTF
TGTGCCAGCAGCGTAGATCCCCAAACAACTAACTATGGCTACACCTTC
>TRBJ2-3|TRBV20-1|TRBD2
CSASRGAGATDTQYF
TGCAGTGCTAGTCGAGGAGCGGGGGCCACAGATACGCAGTATTTT
>TRBJ2-3|TRBV6-5|TRBD1
CASTTSGGNTDTQYF
TGTGCCAGCACGACCTCAGGGGGTAACACAGATACGCAGTATTTT
>TRBJ2-3|TRBV24-1|NA
CATSPGQGGTDTQYF
TGTGCCACCAGTCCCGGGCAGGGTGGTACAGATACGCAGTATTTT
>TRBJ2-1|TRBV5-1|NA
CASSSNRDLRRGYNEQFF
TGCGCCAGCAGCTCCAACCGGGACTTACGCCGGGGGTACAATGAGCAGTTCTTC
>TRBJ1-5|TRBV12-3/TRBV12-4|TRBD1
CASQGDGNQPQHF
TGTGCTTCTCAGGGGGACGGCAATCAGCCCCAGCATTTT
>TRBJ1-5|TRBV7-9|TRBD1
CASSPGQGGDQPQHF
TGTGCCAGCAGCCCGGGACAGGGAGGGGATCAGCCCCAGCATTTT
>TRBJ2-7|TRBV19|NA
CASSPGRAYEQYF
TGTGCCAGTAGTCCAGGAAGAGCCTACGAGCAGTACTTC
>TRBJ1-2|TRBV9|TRBD1
CASSSEQGEVTF
TGTGCCAGCAGCTCAGAACAGGGGGAAGTCACCTTC
>TRBJ2-7|TRBV6-2/TRBV6-3|TRBD1
CASSDRGYEQYF
TGTGCCAGCAGTGACAGGGGCTACGAGCAGTACTTC